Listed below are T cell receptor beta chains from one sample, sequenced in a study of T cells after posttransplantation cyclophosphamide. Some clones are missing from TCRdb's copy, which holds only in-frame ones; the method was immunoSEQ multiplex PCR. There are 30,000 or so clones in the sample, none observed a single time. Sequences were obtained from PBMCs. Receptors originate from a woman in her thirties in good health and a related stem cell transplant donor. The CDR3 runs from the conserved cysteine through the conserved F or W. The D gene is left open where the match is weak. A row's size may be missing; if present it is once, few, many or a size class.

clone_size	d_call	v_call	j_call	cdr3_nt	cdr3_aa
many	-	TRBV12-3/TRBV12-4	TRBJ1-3	TGTGCCAGCTCTGTCTACTCTGGAAACACCATATATTTT	CASSVYSGNTIYF
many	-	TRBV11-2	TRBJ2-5	TGTGCCAGCAGATTAGGGCCGAAAGAAGAGACCCAGTACTTC	CASRLGPKEETQYF
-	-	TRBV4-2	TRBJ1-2	TGTGCCAGCAGCCCAAGAAACTCGGCGGACTATGGCTACACCTTC	CASSPRNSADYGYTF
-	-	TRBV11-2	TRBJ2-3	TGTGCCAGCAGCGACAGCCGGGGGTCAGATACGCAGTATTTT	CASSDSRGSDTQYF
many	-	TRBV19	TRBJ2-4	TGTGCCAGTAGCCCAGGTCTCCGGGGGACAGCGCCCCAGTACTTC	CASSPGLRGTAPQYF
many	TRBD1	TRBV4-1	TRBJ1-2	TGCGCCAGCAGCCAGGTACGGACAGGCAACTATGGCTACACCTTC	CASSQVRTGNYGYTF
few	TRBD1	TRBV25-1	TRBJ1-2	TGTGCCAGCAGTGGCCTTAGGGGGCGCTTCTATGGCTACACCTTC	CASSGLRGRFYGYTF
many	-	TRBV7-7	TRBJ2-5	TGTGCCAGCAGCTTTATGGGTCTAGGGGAAGAGACCCAGTACTTC	CASSFMGLGEETQYF
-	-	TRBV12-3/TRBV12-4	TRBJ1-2	TGTGCCAGCAGTTTAGCAGCTATCAACTATGGCTACACCTTC	CASSLAAINYGYTF
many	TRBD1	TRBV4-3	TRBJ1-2	TGCGCCAGCAGCCAAGATCGAAGGGGGCTGGGAGGCTACACCTTC	CASSQDRRGLGGYTF
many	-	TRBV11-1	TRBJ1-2	TGTGCCAGCAGCCCGGCCCACGGGTTCTATGGCTACACCTTC	CASSPAHGFYGYTF
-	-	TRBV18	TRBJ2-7	TGTGCCAGCTCATCAACAAAAACCGGGTTCTCCTACGAGCAGTACTTC	CASSSTKTGFSYEQYF
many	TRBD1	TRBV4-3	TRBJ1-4	TGCGCCAGCAGCCAAGATGGGGATGGGACAGCAAATGAAAAACTGTTTTTT	CASSQDGDGTANEKLFF
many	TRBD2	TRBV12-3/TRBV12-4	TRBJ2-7	TGTGCCAGCAGTCACGGGCGGGGGGCCGGTTCCTACGAGCAGTACTTC	CASSHGRGAGSYEQYF
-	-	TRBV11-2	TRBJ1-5	TGTGCCAGCAGCGAGGGTAGCAATCAGCCCCAGCATTTT	CASSEGSNQPQHF
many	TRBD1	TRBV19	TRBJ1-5	TGTGCCAGTAGTCCCGGACAGGTCTATCAGCCCCAGCATTTT	CASSPGQVYQPQHF
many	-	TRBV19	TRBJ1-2	TGTGCCAGTAGTATTGGCATGTGGGGCTACACCTTC	CASSIGMWGYTF
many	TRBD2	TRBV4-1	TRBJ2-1	TGCGCCAGCAGAGGTCTTGATTTGGGTAGCGGGGGGCCCTCCTACAATGAGCAGTTCTTC	CASRGLDLGSGGPSYNEQFF
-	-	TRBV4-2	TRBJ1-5	TGTGCCAGCAGCCCCGGGGGGGGCTTCAATCAGCCCCAGCATTTT	CASSPGGGFNQPQHF
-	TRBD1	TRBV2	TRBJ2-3	TGTGCCAGCAGCTGGACAGGTGGCACAGATACGCAGTATTTT	CASSWTGGTDTQYF
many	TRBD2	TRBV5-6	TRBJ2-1	TGTGCCAGCAGCTTGGGACTAGCGGGGGACAATGAGCAGTTCTTC	CASSLGLAGDNEQFF
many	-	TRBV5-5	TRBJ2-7	TGTGCCAGCAGGGGGGGGACACACTACGAGCAGTACTTC	CASRGGTHYEQYF
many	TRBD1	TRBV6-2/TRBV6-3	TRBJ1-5	TGTGCCAGCAGAGGACAGGGCGGTAGCAATCAGCCCCAGCATTTT	CASRGQGGSNQPQHF
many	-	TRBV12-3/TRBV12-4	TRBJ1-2	TGTGCCAGCAGCGATAACAGGGCCCAGGGTGGCTACACCTTC	CASSDNRAQGGYTF
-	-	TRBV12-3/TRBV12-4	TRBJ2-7	TGTGCCAGCAGTTTGGGGCGGACGTCCTTTAACTTC	CASSLGRTSFNF
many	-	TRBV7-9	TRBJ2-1	TGTGCCAGCGGGTTGCTTGGGGGCAGCTCCTACAATGAGCAGTTCTTC	CASGLLGGSSYNEQFF
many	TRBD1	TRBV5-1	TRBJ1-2	TGCGCCAGCAGCTTCCGGGACAGGGAATACTTC	CASSFRDREYF
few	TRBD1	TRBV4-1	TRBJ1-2	TGCGCTAGCAGCCAAGAACAGGGGGCAATCTATGGCTACACCTTC	CASSQEQGAIYGYTF